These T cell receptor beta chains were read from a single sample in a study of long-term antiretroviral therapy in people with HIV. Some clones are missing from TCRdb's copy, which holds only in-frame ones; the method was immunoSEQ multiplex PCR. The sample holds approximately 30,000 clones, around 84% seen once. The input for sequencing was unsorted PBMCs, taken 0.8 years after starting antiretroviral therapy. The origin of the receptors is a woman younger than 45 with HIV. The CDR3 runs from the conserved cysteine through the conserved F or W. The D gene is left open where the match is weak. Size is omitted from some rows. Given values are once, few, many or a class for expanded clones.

cdr3_aa: CASGKGTSGNYEQYF
clone_size: NA
v_call: TRBV6-6
d_call: TRBD2
j_call: TRBJ2-7

cdr3_aa: CASSDRTGIKANEQYF
clone_size: few
v_call: TRBV19
d_call: TRBD1
j_call: TRBJ2-7

cdr3_aa: CASSPGGNTIYF
clone_size: NA
v_call: TRBV9
d_call: NA
j_call: TRBJ1-3

cdr3_aa: CASSRTASNTEAFF
clone_size: NA
v_call: TRBV4-1
d_call: NA
j_call: TRBJ1-1

cdr3_aa: CAWRTDRGANYGYTF
clone_size: NA
v_call: TRBV30
d_call: TRBD1
j_call: TRBJ1-2

cdr3_aa: CASGVSPNYGYTF
clone_size: once
v_call: TRBV2
d_call: NA
j_call: TRBJ1-2

cdr3_aa: CASSQNQDGFRETQYF
clone_size: NA
v_call: TRBV4-1
d_call: NA
j_call: TRBJ2-5

cdr3_aa: CATGSSVWTEAFF
clone_size: NA
v_call: TRBV6-1
d_call: NA
j_call: TRBJ1-1

cdr3_aa: CASSSPDRGRDSPLHF
clone_size: NA
v_call: TRBV7-9
d_call: TRBD1
j_call: TRBJ1-6

cdr3_aa: CASSYTSGNQETQYF
clone_size: NA
v_call: TRBV6-5
d_call: TRBD2
j_call: TRBJ2-5

cdr3_aa: CASSTGGYNEKLFF
clone_size: NA
v_call: TRBV6-1
d_call: NA
j_call: TRBJ1-4